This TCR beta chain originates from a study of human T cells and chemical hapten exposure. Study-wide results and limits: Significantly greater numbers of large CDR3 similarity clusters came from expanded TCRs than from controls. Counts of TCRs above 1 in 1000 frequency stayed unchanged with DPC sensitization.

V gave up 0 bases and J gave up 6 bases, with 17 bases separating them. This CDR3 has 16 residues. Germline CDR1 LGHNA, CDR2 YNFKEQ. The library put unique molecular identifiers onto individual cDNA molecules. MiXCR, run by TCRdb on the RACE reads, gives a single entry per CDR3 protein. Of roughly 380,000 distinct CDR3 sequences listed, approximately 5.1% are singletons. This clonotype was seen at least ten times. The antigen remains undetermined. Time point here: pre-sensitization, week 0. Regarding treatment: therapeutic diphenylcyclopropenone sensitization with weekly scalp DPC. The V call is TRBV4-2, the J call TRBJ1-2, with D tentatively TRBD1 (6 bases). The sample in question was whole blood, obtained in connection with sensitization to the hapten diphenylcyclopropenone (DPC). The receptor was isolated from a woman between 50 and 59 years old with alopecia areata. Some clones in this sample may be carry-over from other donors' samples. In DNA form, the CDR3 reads TGTGCCAGCAGCCAAGAAGGTGTCGGGCAGGGGCATGGCTACACCTTC. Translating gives CASSQEGVGQGHGYTF.